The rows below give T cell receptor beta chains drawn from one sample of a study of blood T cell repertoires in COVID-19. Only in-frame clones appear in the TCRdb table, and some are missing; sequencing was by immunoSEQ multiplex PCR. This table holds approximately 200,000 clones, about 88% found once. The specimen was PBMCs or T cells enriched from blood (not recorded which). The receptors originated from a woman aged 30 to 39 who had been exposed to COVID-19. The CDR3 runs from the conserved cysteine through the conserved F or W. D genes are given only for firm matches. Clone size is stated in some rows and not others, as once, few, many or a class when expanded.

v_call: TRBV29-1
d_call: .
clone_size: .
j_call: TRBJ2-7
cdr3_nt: TGCAGCGTTGTCGGTGTGGGCAGGTTCAAGTACTTC
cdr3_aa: CSVVGVGRFKYF

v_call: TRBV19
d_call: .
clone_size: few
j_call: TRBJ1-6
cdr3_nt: TGTGCCAGTAATCTAGCCACGAATTCACCCCTCCACTTT
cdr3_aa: CASNLATNSPLHF

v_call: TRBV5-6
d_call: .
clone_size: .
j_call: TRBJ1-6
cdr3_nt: TGTGCCAGCAGCGTCCTACAGGGAGCGGATAATTCACCCCTCCACTTT
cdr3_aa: CASSVLQGADNSPLHF

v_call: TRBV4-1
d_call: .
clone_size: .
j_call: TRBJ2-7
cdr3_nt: TGCGCCAGCAGGAGGGAGGGGGCCTACGAGCAGTACTTC
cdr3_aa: CASRREGAYEQYF

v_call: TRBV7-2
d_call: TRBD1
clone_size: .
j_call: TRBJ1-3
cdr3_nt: TGTGCCAGCAGCCCGGGAAAAGGACAGGGGGCTCGATATTTT
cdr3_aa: CASSPGKGQGARYF

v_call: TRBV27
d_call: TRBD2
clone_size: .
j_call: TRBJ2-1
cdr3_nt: TGTGCCAGCAGTGCGGGACTAGGTTTCAATGAGCAGTTCTTC
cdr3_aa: CASSAGLGFNEQFF

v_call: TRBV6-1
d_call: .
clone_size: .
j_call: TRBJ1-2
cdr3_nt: TGTGCCAGCAGTGAAGGAAAGACAGCCAAAAACTATGGCTACACCTTC
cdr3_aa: CASSEGKTAKNYGYTF

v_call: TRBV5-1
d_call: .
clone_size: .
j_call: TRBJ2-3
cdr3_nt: TGCGCCAGCCAGACGGGGTTCGCAGATACGCAGTATTTT
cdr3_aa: CASQTGFADTQYF

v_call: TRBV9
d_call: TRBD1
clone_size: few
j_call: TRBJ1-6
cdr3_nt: TGTGCCAGCAGCGTACGGGACAGGGCCAATTCACCCCTCCACTTT
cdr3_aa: CASSVRDRANSPLHF

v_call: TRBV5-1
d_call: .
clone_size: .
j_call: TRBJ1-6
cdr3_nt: TGCGCCAGCAGCTTAGGACAGACCAATTCACCCCTCCACTTT
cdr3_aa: CASSLGQTNSPLHF

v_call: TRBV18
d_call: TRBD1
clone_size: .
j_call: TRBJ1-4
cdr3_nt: TGTGCCAGCTCACTAGACAGGGGCGCTGATGAAAAACTGTTTTTT
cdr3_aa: CASSLDRGADEKLFF

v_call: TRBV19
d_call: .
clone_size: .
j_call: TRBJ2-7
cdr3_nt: TGTGCCAGTAGCCCATTCCGGGACACCCAAAGCTCCTACGAGCAGTACTTC
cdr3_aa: CASSPFRDTQSSYEQYF

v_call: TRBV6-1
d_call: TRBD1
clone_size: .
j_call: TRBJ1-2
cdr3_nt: TGTGCCAGCAGTGAAGCGGCAGGGGGCTCTGGCTACACCTTC
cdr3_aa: CASSEAAGGSGYTF

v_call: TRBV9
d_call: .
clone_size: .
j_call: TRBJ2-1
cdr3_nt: TGTGCCAGCAGCGTAGGGGCAGGAGGAGGTGAGCAGTTCTTC
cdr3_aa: CASSVGAGGGEQFF

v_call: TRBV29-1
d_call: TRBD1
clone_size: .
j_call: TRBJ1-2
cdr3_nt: TGCAGCGTTGACAGGGGGCACGATGGCTACACCTTC
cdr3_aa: CSVDRGHDGYTF

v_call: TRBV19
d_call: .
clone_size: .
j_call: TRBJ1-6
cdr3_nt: TGTGCCAGTACCTCACAGGGAAACTATAATTCACCCCTCCACTTT
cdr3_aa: CASTSQGNYNSPLHF

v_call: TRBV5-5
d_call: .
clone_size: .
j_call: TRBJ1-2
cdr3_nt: TGTGCCAGCAGCTTGGAGGGAGTGGCGCAGTTCGGCTACACCTTC
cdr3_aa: CASSLEGVAQFGYTF

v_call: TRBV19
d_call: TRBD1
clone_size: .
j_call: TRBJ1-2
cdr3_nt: TGTGCCAGTAGTATAGAGCCCGACAGGGATGGCTACACCTTC
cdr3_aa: CASSIEPDRDGYTF

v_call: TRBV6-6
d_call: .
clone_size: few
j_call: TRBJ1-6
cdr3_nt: TGTGCCAGCAGCTCTAACAGGGTGGATTCACCCCTCCACTTT
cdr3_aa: CASSSNRVDSPLHF

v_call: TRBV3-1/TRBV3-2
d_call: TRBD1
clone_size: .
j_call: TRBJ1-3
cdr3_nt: TGTGCCAGCAGAGGACAGGGGGCTTTCCTCTCTGGAAACACCATATATTTT
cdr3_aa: CASRGQGAFLSGNTIYF

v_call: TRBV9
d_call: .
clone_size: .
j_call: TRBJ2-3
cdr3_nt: TGTGCCAGCAGCGTAGAGTGGGCCACAGATACGCAGTATTTT
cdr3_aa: CASSVEWATDTQYF

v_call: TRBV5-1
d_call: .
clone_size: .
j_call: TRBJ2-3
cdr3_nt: TGCGCCAGCACCTCAGCACCTAGCCCAGCCAGCACAGATACGCAGTATTTT
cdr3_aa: CASTSAPSPASTDTQYF

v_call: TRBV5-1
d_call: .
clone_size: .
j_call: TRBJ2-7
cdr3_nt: TGCGCCAGCAGCTCCTTTTCCCCCCAGGAGCAGTACTTC
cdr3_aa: CASSSFSPQEQYF

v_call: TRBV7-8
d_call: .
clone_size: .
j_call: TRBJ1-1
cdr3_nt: TGTGCCAGCAGCTTAGAGCTGAACACTGAAGCTTTCTTT
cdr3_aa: CASSLELNTEAFF

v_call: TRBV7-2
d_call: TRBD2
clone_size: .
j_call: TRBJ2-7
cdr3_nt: TGTGCCAGCAGCCCAGTGGGGGGGACTCCCTACGAGCAGTACTTC
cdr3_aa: CASSPVGGTPYEQYF

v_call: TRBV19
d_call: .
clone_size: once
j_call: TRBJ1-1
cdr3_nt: TGTGCCAGTAGTCTCACAAGACTAGGCACTGAAGCTTTCTTT
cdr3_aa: CASSLTRLGTEAFF

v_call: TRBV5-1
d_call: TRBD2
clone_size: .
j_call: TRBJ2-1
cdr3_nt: TGCGCCAGCAAGCTAGCGGGGGGTCCCAATGAGCAGTTCTTC
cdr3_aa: CASKLAGGPNEQFF

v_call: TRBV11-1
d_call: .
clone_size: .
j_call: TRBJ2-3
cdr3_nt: TGTGCCAGCACGCGGACAGCCAGCACAGATACGCAGTATTTT
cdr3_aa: CASTRTASTDTQYF

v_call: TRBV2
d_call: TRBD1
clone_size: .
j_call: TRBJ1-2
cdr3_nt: TGTGCCAGCAGAATGACAGGGCTTGGGGGTGGCTACACCTTC
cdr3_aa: CASRMTGLGGGYTF

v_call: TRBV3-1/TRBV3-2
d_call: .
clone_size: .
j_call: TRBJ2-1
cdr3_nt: TGTGCCAGCAGCCCCCGACAGGATGAGCAGTTCTTC
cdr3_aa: CASSPRQDEQFF

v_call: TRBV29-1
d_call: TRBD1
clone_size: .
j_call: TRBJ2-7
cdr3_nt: TGCAGCGTATCCCAACAGGGGTACGAGCAGTACTTC
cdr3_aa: CSVSQQGYEQYF

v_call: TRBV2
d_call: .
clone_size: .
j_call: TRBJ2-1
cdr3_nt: TGTGCCACCGGGACAAGGGCAGCTGAGCAGTTCTTC
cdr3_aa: CATGTRAAEQFF

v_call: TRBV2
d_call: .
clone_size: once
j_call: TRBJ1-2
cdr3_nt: TGTGCCAGCAGTGAAACCCTCGGGGGGCGGTCCTCGAGGTATGGCTACACCTTC
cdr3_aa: CASSETLGGRSSRYGYTF

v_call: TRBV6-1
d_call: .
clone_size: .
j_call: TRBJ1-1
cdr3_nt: TGTGCCAGCAGTGAACGTCCAGGTCTGAACACTGAAGCTTTCTTT
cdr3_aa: CASSERPGLNTEAFF

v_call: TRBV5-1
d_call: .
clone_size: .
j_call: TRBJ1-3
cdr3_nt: TGCGCCAGCAGCTTGGCCAGTACTGGAAACACCATATATTTT
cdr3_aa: CASSLASTGNTIYF

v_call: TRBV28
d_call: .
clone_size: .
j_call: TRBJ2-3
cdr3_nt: TGTGCCAGCAGTTCACATATTGGGGCAGGGGGGAGAGATACGCAGTATTTT
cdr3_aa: CASSSHIGAGGRDTQYF

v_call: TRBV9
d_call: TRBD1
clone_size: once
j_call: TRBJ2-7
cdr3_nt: TGTGCCAGCAGCGTAGGTCTGTTCCGGGACAGGGAGAGGGAGCAGTACTTC
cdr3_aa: CASSVGLFRDREREQYF

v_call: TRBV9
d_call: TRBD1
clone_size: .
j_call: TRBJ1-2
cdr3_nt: TGTGCCAGCAGCTCTCCGGGACAGGTTGATGGCTACACCTTC
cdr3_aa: CASSSPGQVDGYTF

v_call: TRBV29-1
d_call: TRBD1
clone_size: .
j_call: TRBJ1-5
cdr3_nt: TGCAGCGTCAAGACCGGGACAGGGGATCAGCCCCAGCATTTT
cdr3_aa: CSVKTGTGDQPQHF

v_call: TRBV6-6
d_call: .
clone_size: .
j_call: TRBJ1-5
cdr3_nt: TGTGCCATCAGTGAGGGGGATCAGCCCCAGCATTTT
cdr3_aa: CAISEGDQPQHF

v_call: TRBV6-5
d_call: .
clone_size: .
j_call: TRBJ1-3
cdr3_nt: TGTGCCAGCAGATCAGGGGCGAGCTCTGGAAACACCATATATTTT
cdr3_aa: CASRSGASSGNTIYF